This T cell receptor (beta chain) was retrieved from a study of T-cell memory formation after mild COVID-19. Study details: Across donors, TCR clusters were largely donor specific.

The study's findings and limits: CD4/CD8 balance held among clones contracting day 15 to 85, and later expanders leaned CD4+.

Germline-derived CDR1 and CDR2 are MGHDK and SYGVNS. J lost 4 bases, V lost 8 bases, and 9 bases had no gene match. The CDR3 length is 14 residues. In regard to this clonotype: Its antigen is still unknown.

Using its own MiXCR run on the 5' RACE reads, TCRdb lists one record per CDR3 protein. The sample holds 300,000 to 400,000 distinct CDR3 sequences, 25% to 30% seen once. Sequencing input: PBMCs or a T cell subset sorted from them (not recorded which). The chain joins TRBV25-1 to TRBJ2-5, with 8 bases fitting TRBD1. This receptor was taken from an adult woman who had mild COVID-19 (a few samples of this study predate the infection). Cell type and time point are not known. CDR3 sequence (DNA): TGTGCCAGCCGATCCGGACAGGGAGGAGAGACCCAGTACTTC. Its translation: CASRSGQGGETQYF.